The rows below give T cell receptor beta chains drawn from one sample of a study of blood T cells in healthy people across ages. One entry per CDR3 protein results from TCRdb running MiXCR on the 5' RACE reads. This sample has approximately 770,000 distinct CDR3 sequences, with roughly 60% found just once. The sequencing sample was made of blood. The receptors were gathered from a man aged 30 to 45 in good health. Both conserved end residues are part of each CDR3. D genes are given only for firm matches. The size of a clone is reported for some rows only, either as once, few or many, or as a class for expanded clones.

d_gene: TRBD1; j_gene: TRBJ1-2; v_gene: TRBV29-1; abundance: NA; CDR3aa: CSILQGNGYTF; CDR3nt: TGCAGCATCTTACAGGGGAATGGCTACACCTTC
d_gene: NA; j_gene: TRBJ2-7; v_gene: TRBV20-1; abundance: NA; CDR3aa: CASRRGPYEQYF; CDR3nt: TGCGCGTCCCGCAGGGGCCCCTACGAGCAGTACTTC
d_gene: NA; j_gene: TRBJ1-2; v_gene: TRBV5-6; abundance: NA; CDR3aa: CASSLVTTTRYTF; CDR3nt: TGTGCCAGCAGCTTGGTGACCACTACACGCTACACCTTC
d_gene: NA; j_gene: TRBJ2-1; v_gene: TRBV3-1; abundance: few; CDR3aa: CASSRRGALYNEQFF; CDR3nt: TGTGCCAGCAGCCGGAGGGGTGCCCTCTACAATGAGCAGTTCTTC
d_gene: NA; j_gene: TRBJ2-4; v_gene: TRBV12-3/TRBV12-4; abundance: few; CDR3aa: CASSSIRTKNIQYF; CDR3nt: TGTGCCAGCAGCTCGATTCGAACCAAAAACATTCAGTACTTC
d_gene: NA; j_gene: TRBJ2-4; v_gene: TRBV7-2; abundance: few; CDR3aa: CASSNRAVLAKNIQYF; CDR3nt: TGTGCCAGCAGCAACCGGGCAGTACTAGCCAAAAACATTCAGTACTTC
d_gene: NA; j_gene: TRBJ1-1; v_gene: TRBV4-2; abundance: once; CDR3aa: CASSQETEAFF; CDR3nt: TGTGCCAGCAGCCAAGAAACTGAAGCTTTCTTT
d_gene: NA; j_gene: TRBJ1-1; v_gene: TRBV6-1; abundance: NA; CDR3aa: CASITPLNTEAFF; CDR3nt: TGTGCCAGCATAACACCGCTGAACACTGAAGCTTTCTTT
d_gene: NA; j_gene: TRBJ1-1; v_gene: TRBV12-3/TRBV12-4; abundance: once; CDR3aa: CASSRGQSNTEAFF; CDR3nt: TGTGCCAGCAGTAGGGGACAATCGAACACTGAAGCTTTCTTT
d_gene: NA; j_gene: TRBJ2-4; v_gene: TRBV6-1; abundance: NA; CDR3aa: CASSVATGWGDIQYF; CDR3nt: TGTGCCAGCAGTGTCGCGACAGGGTGGGGGGACATTCAGTACTTC
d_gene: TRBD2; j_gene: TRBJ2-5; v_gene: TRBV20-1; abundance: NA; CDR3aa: CSARVFSGGANEQYF; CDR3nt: TGCAGTGCTAGAGTTTTTAGCGGGGGGGCCAATGAGCAGTACTTC
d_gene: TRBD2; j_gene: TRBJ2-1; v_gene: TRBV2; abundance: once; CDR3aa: CASSDPSGLYNEQFF; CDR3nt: TGTGCCAGCAGTGATCCTAGCGGCCTCTACAATGAGCAGTTCTTC
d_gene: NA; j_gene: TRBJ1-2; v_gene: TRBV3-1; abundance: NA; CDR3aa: CASSQEVGTGLSGYTF; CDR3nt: TGTGCCAGCAGCCAAGAAGTAGGGACGGGACTAAGCGGCTACACCTTC
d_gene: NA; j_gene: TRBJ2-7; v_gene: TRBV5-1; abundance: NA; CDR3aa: CASSSYGTPYEQYF; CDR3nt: TGCGCCAGCAGCTCCTACGGGACCCCCTACGAGCAGTACTTC
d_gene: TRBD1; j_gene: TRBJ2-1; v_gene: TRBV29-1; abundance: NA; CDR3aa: CSVARPGQGNEQFF; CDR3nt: TGCAGCGTTGCCCGGCCGGGACAGGGCAATGAGCAGTTCTTC
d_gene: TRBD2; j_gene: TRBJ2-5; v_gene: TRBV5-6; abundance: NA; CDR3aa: CASSLPGGVETQYF; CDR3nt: TGTGCCAGCAGCTTGCCCGGGGGGGTGGAGACCCAGTACTTC
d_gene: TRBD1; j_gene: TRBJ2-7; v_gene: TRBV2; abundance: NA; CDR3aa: CASSVGQVFYEQYF; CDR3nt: TGTGCCAGCAGTGTAGGACAGGTATTCTACGAGCAGTACTTC
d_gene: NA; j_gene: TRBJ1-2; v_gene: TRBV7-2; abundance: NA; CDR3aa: CASSFQSEGLNGYTF; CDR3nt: TGTGCCAGCAGCTTTCAATCCGAGGGGTTGAATGGCTACACCTTC
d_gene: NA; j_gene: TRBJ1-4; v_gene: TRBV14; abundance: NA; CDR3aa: CASSQVGKGATNEKLFF; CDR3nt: TGTGCCAGCAGCCAGGTGGGGAAGGGAGCAACTAATGAAAAACTGTTTTTT
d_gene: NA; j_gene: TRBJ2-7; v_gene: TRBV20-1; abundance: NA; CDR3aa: CSAPEWRDTYEQYF; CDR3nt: TGCAGTGCTCCAGAATGGCGGGATACCTACGAGCAGTACTTC
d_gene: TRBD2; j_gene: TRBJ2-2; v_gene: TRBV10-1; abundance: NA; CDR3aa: CASSAAGLTGELFF; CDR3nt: TGCGCCAGCAGTGCAGCGGGGCTGACGGGGGAGCTGTTTTTT
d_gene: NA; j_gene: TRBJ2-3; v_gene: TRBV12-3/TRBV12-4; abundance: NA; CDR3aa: CASTPSFHTQYF; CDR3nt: TGTGCCAGCACCCCTTCCTTCCATACGCAGTATTTT
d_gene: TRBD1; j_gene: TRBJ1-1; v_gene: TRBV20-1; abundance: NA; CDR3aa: CSARQGARGTGAFF; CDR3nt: TGCAGTGCTAGGCAGGGGGCGAGGGGCACTGGAGCTTTCTTT
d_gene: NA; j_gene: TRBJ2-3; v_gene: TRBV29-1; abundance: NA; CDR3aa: CSGEITDTQYF; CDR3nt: TGCAGCGGTGAGATCACAGATACGCAGTATTTT
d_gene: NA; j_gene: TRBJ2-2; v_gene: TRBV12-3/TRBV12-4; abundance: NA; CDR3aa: CASSSEGPRAGELFF; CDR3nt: TGTGCCAGCAGTTCTGAAGGACCGCGGGCCGGGGAGCTGTTTTTT
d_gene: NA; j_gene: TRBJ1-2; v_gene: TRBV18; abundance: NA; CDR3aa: CASSPEFGNGYTF; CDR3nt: TGTGCCAGCTCACCAGAGTTTGGAAATGGCTACACCTTC
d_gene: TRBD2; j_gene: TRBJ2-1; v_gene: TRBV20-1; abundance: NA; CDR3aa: CSARKGGTSGSEQFF; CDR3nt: TGCAGTGCTAGAAAGGGGGGGACTAGCGGGAGTGAGCAGTTCTTC
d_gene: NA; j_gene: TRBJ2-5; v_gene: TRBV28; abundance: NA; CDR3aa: CASRASGLETQYF; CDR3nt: TGTGCCAGCCGAGCCTCGGGACTGGAGACCCAGTACTTC
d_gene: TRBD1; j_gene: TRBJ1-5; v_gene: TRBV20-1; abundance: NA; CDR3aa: CSARTDGQGSNQPQHF; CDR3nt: TGCAGTGCTAGAACAGACGGACAGGGCAGCAATCAGCCCCAGCATTTT
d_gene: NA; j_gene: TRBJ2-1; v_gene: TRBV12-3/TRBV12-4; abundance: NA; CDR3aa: CASRAPGENEQFF; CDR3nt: TGTGCCAGCAGAGCCCCCGGTGAGAACGAGCAGTTCTTC
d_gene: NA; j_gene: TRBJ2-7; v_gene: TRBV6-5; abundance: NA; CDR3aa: CASSTPRGGRDEQYF; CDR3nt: TGTGCCAGCAGTACCCCCAGGGGAGGGAGGGACGAGCAGTACTTC
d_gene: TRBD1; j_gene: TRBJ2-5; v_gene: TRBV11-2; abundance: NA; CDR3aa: CASSSPGGGETQYF; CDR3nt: TGTGCCAGCAGCTCTCCAGGGGGCGGAGAGACCCAGTACTTC
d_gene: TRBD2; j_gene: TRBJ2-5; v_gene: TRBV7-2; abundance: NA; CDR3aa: CASSQTSVAMSYF; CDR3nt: TGTGCCAGCAGCCAAACTAGCGTCGCAATGTCGTACTTC
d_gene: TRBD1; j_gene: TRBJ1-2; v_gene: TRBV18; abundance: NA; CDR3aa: CASSPGIIGNNEQRQGFGYTF; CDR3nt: TGTGCCAGCTCACCGGGTATTATAGGAAACAATGAGCAGAGACAGGGTTTTGGCTACACCTTC
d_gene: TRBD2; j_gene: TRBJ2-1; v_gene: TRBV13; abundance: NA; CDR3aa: CASSFRTSGRVGNEQFF; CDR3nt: TGTGCCAGCAGCTTCAGGACTAGCGGGAGGGTCGGGAATGAGCAGTTCTTC
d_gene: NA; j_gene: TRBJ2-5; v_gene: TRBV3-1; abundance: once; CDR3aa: CASSQDRQRVYF; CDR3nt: TGTGCCAGCAGCCAAGATCGTCAGCGGGTGTACTTC
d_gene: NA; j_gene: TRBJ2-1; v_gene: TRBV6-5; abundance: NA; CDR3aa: CASRPPRDGNNEQFF; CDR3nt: TGTGCCAGCAGACCCCCCCGGGACGGAAACAATGAGCAGTTCTTC
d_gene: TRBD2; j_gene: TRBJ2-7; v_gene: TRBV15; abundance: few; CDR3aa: CATTSGDEQYF; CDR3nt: TGTGCCACCACCAGCGGGGACGAGCAGTACTTC
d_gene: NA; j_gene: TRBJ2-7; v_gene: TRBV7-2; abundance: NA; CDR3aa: CASSLDRTSTYEQYF; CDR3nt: TGTGCCAGCAGCTTAGATAGGACGTCCACCTACGAGCAGTACTTC
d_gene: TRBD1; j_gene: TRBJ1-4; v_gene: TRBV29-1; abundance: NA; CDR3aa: CSVKTTGGYEKLFF; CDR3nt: TGCAGCGTGAAGACGACAGGGGGCTATGAAAAACTGTTTTTT
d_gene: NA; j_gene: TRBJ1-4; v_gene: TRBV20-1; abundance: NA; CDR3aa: CSASNLGGEKLFF; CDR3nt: TGCAGTGCTAGTAACTTAGGTGGTGAAAAACTGTTTTTT
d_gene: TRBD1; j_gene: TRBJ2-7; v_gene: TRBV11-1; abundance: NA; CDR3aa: CASSLKTPGQGTYEQYF; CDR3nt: TGTGCCAGCAGCTTAAAAACGCCGGGACAGGGAACCTACGAGCAGTACTTC
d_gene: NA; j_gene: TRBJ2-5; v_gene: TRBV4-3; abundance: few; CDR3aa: CASSQDGSGVRETQYF; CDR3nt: TGCGCCAGCAGCCAAGACGGTTCGGGGGTACGGGAGACCCAGTACTTC
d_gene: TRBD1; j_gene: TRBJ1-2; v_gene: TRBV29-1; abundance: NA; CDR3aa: CSAPDRDGYTF; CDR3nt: TGCAGCGCCCCGGACAGGGATGGCTACACCTTC
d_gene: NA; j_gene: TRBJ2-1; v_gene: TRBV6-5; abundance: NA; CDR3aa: CASSYALPGTYEQFF; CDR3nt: TGTGCCAGCAGTTACGCTTTGCCGGGCACCTATGAGCAGTTCTTC
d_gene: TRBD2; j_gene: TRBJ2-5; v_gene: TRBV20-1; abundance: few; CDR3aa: CSARDGGAGEETQYF; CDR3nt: TGCAGTGCTAGAGATGGGGGTGCGGGGGAAGAGACCCAGTACTTC
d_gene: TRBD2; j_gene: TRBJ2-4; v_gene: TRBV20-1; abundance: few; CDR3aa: CSARSTSGYIQYF; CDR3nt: TGCAGTGCTAGGTCTACTAGCGGGTACATTCAGTACTTC